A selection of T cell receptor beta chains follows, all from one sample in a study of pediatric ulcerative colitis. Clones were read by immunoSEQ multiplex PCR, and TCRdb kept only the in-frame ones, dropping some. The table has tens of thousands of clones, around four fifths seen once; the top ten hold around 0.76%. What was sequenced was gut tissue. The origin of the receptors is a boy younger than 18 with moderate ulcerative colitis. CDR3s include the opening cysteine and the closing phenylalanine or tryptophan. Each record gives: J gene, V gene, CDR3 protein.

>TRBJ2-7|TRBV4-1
CASSHRDRLYEQYF
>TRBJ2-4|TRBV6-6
CASTKKSIQYF
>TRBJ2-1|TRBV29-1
CSAHGGGQSSYNEQFF
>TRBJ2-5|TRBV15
CATSRDYPPLETQYF
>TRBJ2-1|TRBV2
CASSPGTSDYNEQFF
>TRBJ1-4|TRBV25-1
CASSEVGDSQKLFF
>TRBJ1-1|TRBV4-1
CASSQEVNTEAFF
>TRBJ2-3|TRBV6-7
CASSCVIAGVGTDTQYF
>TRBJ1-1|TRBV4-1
CASSQMDRAYTEAFF
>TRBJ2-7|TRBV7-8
CASSHERGYEQYF
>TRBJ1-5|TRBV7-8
CASSLDGTGLSNQPQHF